The present T cell receptor beta chain was sequenced within a study of Ad26.COV2.S vaccination and SARS-CoV-2 variants. Profiled with immunoSEQ multiplex PCR; TCRdb holds only in-frame clones, not every one. The sample holds about 350,000 clones; 88% are singletons and the top ten take around 6.1%. Treatment specified: 19 received Ad26.COV2.S at low or high dose, single or two shots; five or six received placebo; per-sample allocation not given. Sampling took place 63 days after the first vaccine or placebo injection. The CDR3 covers 15 residues. The V gene end was trimmed by 7 bases and the J gene end by 6 bases; junction bases not matched to a gene: 12. Per the germline V gene, CDR1 is MNHEY and CDR2 is SVGAGI.

This TCR was sampled from a person aged 18-65 years who received the Ad26.COV2.S COVID-19 vaccine or a placebo. The sample here was peripheral blood, taken in a trial of Ad26.COV2.S vaccine versus placebo. The chain is built from TRBV6-5 and TRBJ2-5; 9 nucleotides match TRBD1. CDR3 sequence (DNA): TGTGCCAGCAATATGGGACAGGGAGGAAGACAGACCCAGTACTTC. This encodes CASNMGQGGRQTQYF.